Sequencing of this T cell receptor beta chain was carried out in a study of blood T cell repertoires in COVID-19. As for the study in general: Both acute and convalescent COVID-19 samples were obtained from the United States, Italy and Spain. T cells, B-cell-depleted T cells, or PBMCs supplied cDNA or gDNA.

Original handling: Reference gene primer amplification yielded estimated nucleated cell counts. Measured with immunoSEQ multiplex PCR; TCRdb has only the in-frame clones, and not every one. Clone size and V and J calls were adopted from that table, with D and trimming inferred from the DNA. The sample lists under 90,000 clones; about 80% were seen once. With 3 bases clipped from V and 6 bases from J, the junction kept 3 bases outside the gene matches. Per the germline V gene, CDR1 is SGDLS and CDR2 is YYNGEE. The CDR3 is 13 amino acids. This chain connects TRBV9 to TRBJ2-3; 8 bases are shared with TRBD1. Sequenced: peripheral blood. The TCR was taken from a man between 50 and 59 years old with active or convalescent COVID-19. CDR3 amino acids: CASSARQGDTQYF. CDR3 nucleotide sequence: TGTGCCAGCAGCGCCCGACAGGGGGATACGCAGTATTTT.